The text below deals with one TCR beta chain. A read error may produce the germline difference seen at one junction end. These data originate in a study of blood T cell repertoires in COVID-19. Study context: Sources were T cells, B-cell-depleted T cells, or PBMCs; the material itself was cDNA or gDNA.

The study recruited people aged about 18 to 89 years across around 24 US areas. Cohorts were assigned according to the clinical history that participants reported. Recovered participants had two consecutive negative NP/OP PCR tests, healthcare professional clearance, or symptom resolution. Using immunoSEQ multiplex PCR, the repertoire was profiled, and TCRdb retains in-frame clones only, with some absent. This table holds approximately 350,000 clones, around 87% found once. The CDR3 totals 15 residues. The germline CDR1 and CDR2 sequences are MNHEY and SVGAGI. The sequence was obtained from a man between 18 and 29 years old who had recovered from COVID-19. The V and J genes are TRBV6-5 and TRBJ2-1, with unresolved D. Sequenced material: PBMCs or T cells enriched from blood (not recorded which). The CDR3 DNA is TGTGCCAGCAGTTACTCGGGCCCCCCCTACAATAAGCAGTTCTTC. It specifies CASSYSGPPYNKQFF.